This TCR beta chain was recovered during a study of pediatric ulcerative colitis. Study-level background: Several patients showed pancolitis and two showed left-sided colitis.

This CDR3 comprises 13 residues. CDR1 is LGHNT, CDR2 FRNRAP, per germline. V dropped 5 bases and J dropped 2 bases, with 10 bases sitting between them. Study conclusions and caveats: This repertoire reflects total lymphocytes rather than subpopulations like regulatory T cells. Blood-rectal clonal overlap within each person was significantly higher in ulcerative colitis patients than controls.

On this clone itself: The antigen is undetermined.

Samples were sequenced at Survey level, maximum 500,000 reads. Profiled with immunoSEQ multiplex PCR; TCRdb holds only in-frame clones, not every one. The sample contains about 64,000 clones, around 85% of which appear only once. The chain has TRBV12-5 and TRBJ2-7, with D tentatively TRBD1 or TRBD2 (5 bases each). This TCR was recovered from a boy aged 5-17 years with severe ulcerative colitis. Sequencing was carried out using blood. The CDR3 region is CASGTGTAYEQYF. The CDR3 DNA reads TGTGCTAGTGGTACCGGGACCGCCTACGAGCAGTACTTC. Full variable domain (outside the CDR3, taken from reference TRBV12-5 and TRBJ2-7): DARVTQTPRHKVTEMGQEVTMRCQPILGHNTVFWYRQTMMQGLELLAYFRNRAPLDDSGMPKDRFSAEMPDATLATLKIQPSEPRDSAVYFCASGTGTAYEQYFGPGTRLTVT.